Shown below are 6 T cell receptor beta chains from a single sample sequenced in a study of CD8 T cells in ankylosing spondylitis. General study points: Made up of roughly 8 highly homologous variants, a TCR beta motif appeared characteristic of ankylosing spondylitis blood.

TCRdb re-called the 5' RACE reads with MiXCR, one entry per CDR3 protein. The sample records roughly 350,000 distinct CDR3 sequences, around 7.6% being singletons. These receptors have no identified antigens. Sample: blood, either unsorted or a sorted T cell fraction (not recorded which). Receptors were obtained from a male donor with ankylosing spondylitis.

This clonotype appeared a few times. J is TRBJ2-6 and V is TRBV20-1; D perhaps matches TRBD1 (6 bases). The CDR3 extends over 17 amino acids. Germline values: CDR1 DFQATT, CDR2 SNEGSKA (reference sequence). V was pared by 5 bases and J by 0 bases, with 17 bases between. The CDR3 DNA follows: TGCAGTGCTCCGGACAGAAAAGGAGACTCTGGGGCCAACGTCCTGACTTTC. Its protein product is CSAPDRKGDSGANVLTF.

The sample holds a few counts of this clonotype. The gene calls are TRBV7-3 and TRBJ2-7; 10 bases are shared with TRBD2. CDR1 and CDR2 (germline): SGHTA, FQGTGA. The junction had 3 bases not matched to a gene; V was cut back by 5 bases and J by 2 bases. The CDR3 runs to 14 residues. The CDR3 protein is CASSPTSGTYEQYF. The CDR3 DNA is TGTGCCAGCAGCCCAACTAGCGGGACCTACGAGCAGTACTTC.

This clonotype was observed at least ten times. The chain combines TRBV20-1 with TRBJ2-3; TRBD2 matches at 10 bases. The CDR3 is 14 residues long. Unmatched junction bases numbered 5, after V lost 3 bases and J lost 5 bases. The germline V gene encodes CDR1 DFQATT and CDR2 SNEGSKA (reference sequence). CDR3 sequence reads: CSASPSGSVDTQYF. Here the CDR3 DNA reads TGCAGTGCTAGCCCTAGCGGGAGTGTAGATACGCAGTATTTT.

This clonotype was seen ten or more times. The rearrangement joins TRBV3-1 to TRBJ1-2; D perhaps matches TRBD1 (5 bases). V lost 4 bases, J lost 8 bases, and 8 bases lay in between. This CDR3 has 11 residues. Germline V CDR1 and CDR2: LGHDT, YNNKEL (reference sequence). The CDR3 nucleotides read TGTGCCAGCAGCCCTGGGGGAGGCTACACCTTC. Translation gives CASSPGGGYTF.

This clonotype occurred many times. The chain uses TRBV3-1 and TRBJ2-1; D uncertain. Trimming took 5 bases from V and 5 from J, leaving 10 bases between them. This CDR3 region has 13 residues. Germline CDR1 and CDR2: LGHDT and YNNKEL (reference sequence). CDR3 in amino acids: CASSETVNNEQFF. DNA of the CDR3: TGTGCCAGCAGCGAGACTGTGAACAATGAGCAGTTCTTC.

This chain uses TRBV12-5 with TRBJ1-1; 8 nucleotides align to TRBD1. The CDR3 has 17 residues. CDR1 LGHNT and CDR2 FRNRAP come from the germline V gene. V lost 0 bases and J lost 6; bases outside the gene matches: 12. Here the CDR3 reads CASGLVIIAGGVSEAFF. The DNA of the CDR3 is TGTGCTAGTGGTTTGGTAATCATAGCAGGGGGCGTTTCTGAAGCTTTCTTT. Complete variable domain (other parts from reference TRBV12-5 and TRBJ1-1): DARVTQTPRHKVTEMGQEVTMRCQPILGHNTVFWYRQTMMQGLELLAYFRNRAPLDDSGMPKDRFSAEMPDATLATLKIQPSEPRDSAVYFCASGLVIIAGGVSEAFFGQGTRLTVV.